This T cell receptor (beta chain) was captured in a study of Ad26.COV2.S vaccination and SARS-CoV-2 variants. Treatment reported: 15 to 20 received Ad26.COV2.S at low or high dose, single or two shots; 5 received placebo; per-sample allocation not given. The investigators took samples on day 63 after the first vaccine or placebo injection. TCRdb's table, derived via immunoSEQ multiplex PCR, lists solely in-frame clones and lacks some. This table holds 410,000 or so clones, 80% to 95% found once. Germline loops: CDR1 MNHEY, CDR2 SVGAGI. Trimming removed 8 bases from V and 5 bases from J, with 7 bases in between. This CDR3 is built from 11 residues.

The sequencing here drew on peripheral blood, taken in a trial of Ad26.COV2.S vaccine versus placebo. The V gene is TRBV6-5, the J gene TRBJ2-1; tentatively, D is TRBD2 (6 bases). This sequence originates from a person between 18 and 60 years old who received the Ad26.COV2.S COVID-19 vaccine or a placebo. The CDR3 DNA reads TGTGCCAGCGGGAGGAACAATGAGCAGTTCTTC. Translating it yields CASGRNNEQFF.